The 14 T cell receptor beta chains below all came from one sample that was sequenced in a study of cytomegalovirus exposure and HLA in healthy donors. The PCR made use of 60 Vbeta and 13 Jbeta primers. Generated by immunoSEQ multiplex PCR, the TCRdb table keeps only in-frame clones and is missing some. The profile shows 150,000 to 200,000 clones, less than 85% of them singletons. Input material: PBMCs. Receptors were obtained from a boy aged 5-17 years in good health and CMV-seronegative.

CDR3: CASSPTLLEGQPQHF. The CDR3 region has the DNA TGTGCCAGTAGCCCAACTTTACTGGAGGGTCAGCCCCAGCATTTT. This sequence joins TRBV19 and TRBJ1-5; D uncertain. The CDR3 runs 15 residues. Germline V gene sequence: CDR1 LNHDA, CDR2 SQIVND (reference sequence). The V end was cut by 6 bases, the J end by 6 bases, with 18 bases between.

The chain has TRBV21-1 and TRBJ2-3; TRBD1, the table's D call, lacks a check against the DNA. TRBV21-1 is a pseudogene segment. This CDR3 is 15 amino acids long. The CDR3 region has the DNA TGTGCCAGCAGCAAAGAAGGGGATCCGGCCTCGGCGCAGTATTTT. It codes for CASSKEGDPASAQYF.

This rearrangement joins TRBV29-1 to TRBJ1-2; TRBD1 is a possible D gene (6 bases). Germline-derived CDR1 and CDR2 are SQVTM and ANQGSEA. The V end was cut by 6 bases, the J end by 4 bases, with 15 bases between. The CDR3 totals 13 residues. The CDR3 spells CSVEAGGGYGYTF. For the CDR3, the DNA is TGCAGCGTCGAGGCGGGGGGCGGCTATGGCTACACCTTC.

This clone was observed a handful of times. DNA of the CDR3: TGTGCCAGCAGCTTAGAGAGGCTGAACACTGAAGCTTTCTTT. Translated: CASSLERLNTEAFF. J is TRBJ1-1 and V is TRBV7-3, with unresolved D. The CDR3 has 14 residues. The V and J ends lost 2 bases and 0 bases respectively, with 7 bases between them. Germline V gene lookup returns CDR1 SGHTA and CDR2 FQGTGA.

The rearrangement uses TRBV19 and TRBJ2-2, with 7 bases matching TRBD2. The V and J ends lost 6 bases and 6 bases, in that order; junction bases with no gene match: 4. Germline CDR1 and CDR2: LNHDA and SQIVND (reference sequence). This CDR3 contains 13 residues. Here the CDR3 DNA reads TGTGCCAGTAGGGGGGGGAGGGCCGGGGAGCTGTTTTTT. Residues: CASRGGRAGELFF.

The V gene is TRBV18, the J gene TRBJ1-5, with D tentatively TRBD1 (5 bases). Germline loops: CDR1 KGHSH, CDR2 LQKENI. Between the trimmed V and J ends, which lost 3 bases and 0 bases, there was a span of 9 bases. This CDR3 has 15 residues. The CDR3 DNA is TGTGCCAGCTCACCTACAGGTTATAGCAATCAGCCCCAGCATTTT. Amino acid sequence: CASSPTGYSNQPQHF.

The V and J genes are TRBV5-4 and TRBJ1-1, with 11 nucleotides matching TRBD1. Germline V gene data show CDR1 as SGHNT and CDR2 as YYREEE (reference sequence). This CDR3 is built from 15 residues. V was pared by 10 bases and J by 0 bases, with 8 bases of the junction left unmatched. The CDR3 sequence is CAGGTGGGVNTEAFF. The CDR3 nucleotides read TGTGCCGGAGGGACAGGGGGTGGGGTGAACACTGAAGCTTTCTTT.

The chain joins TRBV30 to TRBJ2-5; TRBD2 might be the D (5 bases). V was clipped by 0 bases and J by 7 bases, with 15 bases between them. The germline CDR1 and CDR2 sequences are GTSNPN and SVGIG (reference sequence). The CDR3 totals 14 residues. The CDR3 DNA reads TGTGCCTGGAGTGTAGGAGGCGCCTTGGGGACCCAGTACTTC. Amino acids: CAWSVGGALGTQYF.

The chain carries TRBV30 and TRBJ1-3; maybe TRBD1 (5 bases). Trimming pared 5 bases from V and 1 base from J, leaving 12 bases between. CDR3 length equals 14 residues. The germline CDR1 and CDR2 sequences are GTSNPN and SVGIG (reference sequence). This CDR3 reads CAWAWGGSGNTIYF. CDR3 DNA: TGTGCCTGGGCCTGGGGGGGGTCTGGAAACACCATATATTTT. The complete variable domain, with remaining parts taken from reference TRBV30 and TRBJ1-3, reads SQTIHQWPATLVQPVGSPLSLECTVEGTSNPNLYWYRQAAGRGLQLLFYSVGIGQISSEVPQNLSASRPQDRQFILSSKKLLLSDSGFYLCAWAWGGSGNTIYFGEGSWLTVV.

As concerns this clone: Other nucleotide sequences in the sample specify the same CDR3. CDR3 DNA sequence: TGTGCCAGCAGCTTGAACAGGGGGCTAGCAAACTATGGCTACACCTTC. Encoded protein: CASSLNRGLANYGYTF. This chain links TRBV5-4 with TRBJ1-2; the match to TRBD1 covers 9 bases. CDR1 is SGHNT, CDR2 YYREEE, per germline (reference sequence). The CDR3 is 16 amino acids. With V trimmed by 1 base and J by 2 bases, 6 bases remained unmatched.

V usage is TRBV7-2 and J usage is TRBJ2-7; TRBD2 aligns across 10 bases. CDR1 and CDR2 (germline): SGHTA, FQGNSA. Unmatched junction bases numbered 4, after V lost 1 base and J lost 1 base. The CDR3 sequence is 16 residues long. The CDR3 is CASSLGLAGISYEQYF. Written as DNA, the CDR3 is TGTGCCAGCAGCTTAGGACTAGCGGGTATTTCCTACGAGCAGTACTTC.

The rearrangement uses TRBV6-6 and TRBJ2-5, with 9 bases matching TRBD2. The CDR3 is 14 residues long. Looked up from germline, CDR1 is MNHNY and CDR2 is SVGAGI (reference sequence). J gave up 6 bases and V 5 bases, and 7 bases lay outside the gene matches. Written as DNA, the CDR3 is TGTGCCAGCAGTCTTAGACTAGCGGAGAAGACCCAGTACTTC. Translating gives CASSLRLAEKTQYF.

The chain recombines TRBV6-4 with TRBJ1-6; D gene unclear. The CDR3 length is 15 residues. V lost 2 bases to trimming and J lost 6 bases, with 11 bases between them. Germline values: CDR1 MRHNA, CDR2 SNTAGT. The chain's CDR3 is CASSDSNGGNSPLHF. DNA for the CDR3: TGTGCCAGCAGTGACAGCAATGGAGGTAATTCACCCCTCCACTTT.

V usage is TRBV10-2 and J usage is TRBJ2-5; TRBD2 matches at 8 bases. The junction had 11 bases not matched to a gene; V was cut back by 3 bases and J by 5 bases. Germline V gene lookup returns CDR1 WSHSY and CDR2 SAAADI. This CDR3 is 16 amino acids long. The CDR3 loop reads CASSEVPAGGRETQYF. CDR3 DNA: TGCGCCAGCAGTGAAGTGCCTGCGGGGGGTCGGGAGACCCAGTACTTC.